This T cell receptor beta chain derives from a study of T cell changes during pregnancy in multiple sclerosis. Germline values: CDR1 SGHKS, CDR2 YYEKEE (reference sequence). Trimming left V 1 base short and J 0 bases short, with 7 bases between. The CDR3 extends over 14 amino acids. Sequencing used immunoSEQ multiplex PCR; TCRdb keeps in-frame clones, though not all of them. The table has 90,000 to 100,000 clones, under 95% seen once. This specimen was peripheral blood, taken after pregnancy. The chain employs TRBV5-5 and TRBJ2-5, with a weak D call TRBD2 (6 bases). This receptor was identified in a female donor in good health, enrolled as a control in a pregnancy study. Written as DNA, the CDR3 is TGTGCCAGCAGCTTGCGGGGGAACCAAGAGACCCAGTACTTC. The encoded protein is CASSLRGNQETQYF.